A selection of T cell receptor beta chains follows, all from one sample in a study of molecular identifiers for immune sequencing clone quantification. Using its own MiXCR run on the PCR reads, TCRdb lists one record per CDR3 protein. Of about 640,000 distinct CDR3 sequences in the sample, around 20% were seen once. The source material was naive CD8+ T cells from blood, with Jurkat cell RNA spiked in. These receptors all stem from a human donor in good health. Some libraries in this study had Jurkat cell RNA spiked in. CDR3s include the opening cysteine and the closing phenylalanine or tryptophan. D genes are given only for firm matches. Only part of the rows carry a size: once, few, many, or a class if the clone is expanded.

TRBV7-9	.	many	TRBJ1-5	TGTGCCAGCAGCACCATCAATCAGCCCCAGCATTTT	CASSTINQPQHF
TRBV10-2	.	.	TRBJ2-5	TGCGCCGGCACAGGAGGGGGCGTGTGGACCCAGTACTTC	CAGTGGGVWTQYF
TRBV20-1	.	many	TRBJ1-1	TGCAGTGCTAGGGAAATTGAAGCTTTCTTT	CSAREIEAFF
TRBV7-9	.	many	TRBJ1-1	TGTGCCAGCAGCGGGTGGGTAGGGGAAGCTTTCTTT	CASSGWVGEAFF
TRBV11-2	TRBD2	few	TRBJ2-7	TGTGCCAGCAGCCCGTCAGCGGGGACCTCCTACGAGCAGTACTTC	CASSPSAGTSYEQYF
TRBV5-4	.	many	TRBJ2-1	TGTGCCAGCAGCTTGGGGCCAGGGCCCGAGTTCTTC	CASSLGPGPEFF
TRBV7-9	.	many	TRBJ1-5	TGTGCCAGCAGCTTAGAGTTTTCGGGGAATCAGCCCCAGCATTTT	CASSLEFSGNQPQHF
TRBV10-3	.	many	TRBJ2-3	TGTGCCATCAGTGAATTGGGCGATACGCAGTATTTT	CAISELGDTQYF
TRBV7-9	.	many	TRBJ1-2	TGTGCCAGCAGCTTAGCGAGTAAAGATATTAACTATGGCTACACCTTC	CASSLASKDINYGYTF
TRBV10-3	.	.	TRBJ2-7	TGTGCCATCAGTGATTTTCCCCCCGGAGCCTACGAGCAGTACTTC	CAISDFPPGAYEQYF
TRBV2	TRBD2	few	TRBJ2-2	TGTGCCAGCAGTCCGGGACTAGCGGGATTTACCGGGGAGCTGTTTTTT	CASSPGLAGFTGELFF
TRBV28	TRBD2	many	TRBJ2-3	TGTGCCAGCAGTTTAGAACTAGCGGGAACAGATACGCAGTATTTT	CASSLELAGTDTQYF
TRBV2	.	.	TRBJ1-1	TGTGCCAGCAGTGAATCATACGACTTACGCACTGAAGCTTTCTTT	CASSESYDLRTEAFF
TRBV5-5	TRBD1	many	TRBJ2-4	TGTGCCAGCAGCTTGGGGACAGGGGTCCGATCGAGGAACATTCAGTACTTC	CASSLGTGVRSRNIQYF
TRBV3-1	.	.	TRBJ2-3	TGTGCCAGCAGACCCAGGGTTACAGATACGCAGTATTTT	CASRPRVTDTQYF
TRBV4-3	TRBD2	many	TRBJ2-7	TGCGCCAGCAGCCAAGACTGGGGGACTAGCGTCTACGAGCAGTACTTC	CASSQDWGTSVYEQYF
TRBV6-5	.	few	TRBJ2-2	TGTGCCAGCAGCTACGGGGGAACGAACACCGGGGAGCTGTTTTTT	CASSYGGTNTGELFF
TRBV19	TRBD2	many	TRBJ2-1	TGTGCCAGTAGTATAGGACTAGCGGGAGCCAATGAGCAGTTCTTC	CASSIGLAGANEQFF
TRBV7-2	TRBD2	many	TRBJ2-7	TGTGCCAGCAGCCAAAGCGGGGCCTACGAGCAGTACTTC	CASSQSGAYEQYF
TRBV27	TRBD1	.	TRBJ1-1	TGTGCCAGCAGACCCACAGGGGACACTGAAGCTTTCTTT	CASRPTGDTEAFF
TRBV7-9	.	many	TRBJ2-3	TGTGCCAGCAGCCCCGAGGAAGCGCCAGATACGCAGTATTTT	CASSPEEAPDTQYF
TRBV6-6	TRBD1	many	TRBJ1-5	TGTGCCAGCAGTGCGACAGGGATTTGGTCCGTTGGCAATCAGCCCCAGCATTTT	CASSATGIWSVGNQPQHF
TRBV19	TRBD2	.	TRBJ2-3	TGTGCCAGTAGTCACACTAGCGGCCGCACAGATACGCAGTATTTT	CASSHTSGRTDTQYF
TRBV25-1	TRBD1	few	TRBJ1-2	TGTGCCAGCAGTGAATTCGGGGACAGGGCCTATGGCTACACCTTC	CASSEFGDRAYGYTF
TRBV9	.	.	TRBJ2-6	TGTGCCAGCAGTCCCGCCGGACGCAGGATCTCTGGGGCCAACGTCCTGACTTTC	CASSPAGRRISGANVLTF
TRBV7-9	TRBD1	many	TRBJ2-7	TGTGCCAGCAGCTTAGCCGGGACAGGACTGCACGAGCAGTACTTC	CASSLAGTGLHEQYF
TRBV13	TRBD1	.	TRBJ2-1	TGTGCCAGCAGCTATCGACAGGGCGTTTACAATGAGCAGTTCTTC	CASSYRQGVYNEQFF
TRBV24-1	.	few	TRBJ2-7	TGTGCCACCAGTGAATTCCAGGGTTGGTACGAGCAGTACTTC	CATSEFQGWYEQYF
TRBV19	.	.	TRBJ1-2	TGTGCCAGTAGCCTCACAGCATACACGAACTATGGCTACACCTTC	CASSLTAYTNYGYTF
TRBV4-3	.	.	TRBJ2-5	TGCGCCAGCAGCCAAGATACAGCGGATGGGAAGACCCAGTACTTC	CASSQDTADGKTQYF
TRBV12-3/TRBV12-4	.	many	TRBJ2-2	TGTGCCAGCAGTTTCGTCGGTGTCACCGGGGAGCTGTTTTTT	CASSFVGVTGELFF
TRBV9	.	many	TRBJ2-7	TGTGCCAGCAGCCCCCATAGTGCGAACGAGCAGTACTTC	CASSPHSANEQYF
TRBV9	.	.	TRBJ2-5	TGTGCCAGCAGCGTCTCTACCATTGGACAATCTCAAGAGACCCAGCACTTC	CASSVSTIGQSQETQHF
TRBV5-6	.	.	TRBJ2-5	TGTGCCAGCAGCCCAGGGGTTTTGGAGACCCAGTACTTC	CASSPGVLETQYF
TRBV7-2	.	many	TRBJ2-1	TGTGCCAGCAGCTTAAGTTGGGGGTACAATGAGCAGTTCTTC	CASSLSWGYNEQFF
TRBV12-3/TRBV12-4	TRBD1	many	TRBJ2-5	TGTGCCAGCAGTCCTACAGGGGTTGAGACCCAGTACTTC	CASSPTGVETQYF
TRBV19	.	few	TRBJ1-1	TGTGCCAGTAGTATAGATTGGACAGCGAACACTGAAGCTTTCTTT	CASSIDWTANTEAFF
TRBV7-9	.	many	TRBJ2-1	TGTGCCAGCAGCTTAGCTTGGCGAGTGTCCTACAATGAGCAGTTCTTC	CASSLAWRVSYNEQFF
TRBV10-2	.	.	TRBJ2-5	TGCGCCAGCAGTGAGTCGGACTTCAGGGGTACTATCCAAGAGACCCAGTACTTC	CASSESDFRGTIQETQYF
TRBV12-3/TRBV12-4	TRBD1	many	TRBJ2-3	TGTGCCAGCAGTGTCCTACAGGGGGACCATACGCAGTATTTT	CASSVLQGDHTQYF
TRBV7-9	TRBD2	many	TRBJ2-3	TGTGCCAGCAGCTCGCCTCTCGGGACTAGCAGCACAGATACGCAGTATTTT	CASSSPLGTSSTDTQYF
TRBV12-3/TRBV12-4	.	many	TRBJ1-1	TGTGCCAGCACTCCCGACGGGAACACTGAAGCTTTCTTT	CASTPDGNTEAFF
TRBV7-2	TRBD2	many	TRBJ2-5	TGTGCCAGCAGCCCCATCTCTAGCGGGGGGGGCCTCCAAGAGACCCAGTACTTC	CASSPISSGGGLQETQYF
TRBV20-1	TRBD2	.	TRBJ2-7	TGCAGTGCTAGAGAGTTCAGCGGGACCGACTACGAGCAGTACTTC	CSAREFSGTDYEQYF
TRBV19	TRBD1	many	TRBJ1-5	TGTGCCAGTAGAACGACAGGGAGGAGCAATCAGCCCCAGCATTTT	CASRTTGRSNQPQHF
TRBV28	.	many	TRBJ2-7	TGTGCCAGCAGTCCCGGACTTTCCAGCTACGAGCAGTACTTC	CASSPGLSSYEQYF
TRBV27	TRBD1	many	TRBJ1-5	TGTGCCAGCAGTTTATCCCCAGGGGGCTCCCAGCCCCAGCATTTT	CASSLSPGGSQPQHF
TRBV4-1	.	few	TRBJ1-2	TGCGCCAGCAGCCTCATCACCGGGACGGAAACTAACTATGGCTACACCTTC	CASSLITGTETNYGYTF
TRBV20-1	.	many	TRBJ2-2	TGCAGTGACAGCAAGTACACCGGGGAGCTGTTTTTT	CSDSKYTGELFF
TRBV7-9	TRBD1	many	TRBJ2-7	TGTGCCAGCAGCTTAGCCCCGGGACAGACCTACGAGCAGTACTTC	CASSLAPGQTYEQYF
TRBV10-2	.	.	TRBJ2-3	TGCGCCAGCAGTGAGTCTAGGGGGGATACGCAGTATTTT	CASSESRGDTQYF
TRBV6-6	TRBD1	.	TRBJ2-2	TGTGCCAGCAGTCATCCGGGACAGGGGGCCGGCGGGGAGCTGTTTTTT	CASSHPGQGAGGELFF